The sequence of this T cell receptor beta chain was determined in a study of blood T cell repertoires in COVID-19. Across the whole study: Sites in the United States, Italy and Spain provided acute and convalescent COVID-19 samples. In each case, the material was cDNA or gDNA derived from T cells, B-cell-depleted T cells, or PBMCs.

The table lists this clone with a count of one. Source study methods: Scientists estimated how many nucleated cells there were by amplifying reference gene primers. Produced via immunoSEQ multiplex PCR; TCRdb's table is partial and in-frame only. The DNA was the basis for D and trimming; V, J and clone size are from that table. The table has tens of thousands of clones, roughly four fifths seen once. This CDR3 is built from 17 residues. Losses at the gene ends were 4 bases for V and 0 bases for J; bases not matched to a gene: 8. Germline loops: CDR1 PRHDT, CDR2 FYEKMQ (reference sequence). The sample taken for sequencing was peripheral blood. The clonotype comes from a human donor in a cohort sampled during active COVID-19. The rearrangement uses TRBV13 and TRBJ1-2; 10 bases agree with TRBD1. The CDR3 spells CASSSRDRGLTNYGYTF. As DNA, the CDR3 is TGTGCCAGCAGCTCCCGGGACAGGGGTTTAACTAACTATGGCTACACCTTC.